This T cell receptor beta chain stems from a study of PD-L1 blockade in urothelial cancer. In the study overall: Blood yielded a median of approximately 130,000 T cells per sample.

Repertoires were generated with immunoSEQ multiplex PCR, while TCRdb's copy carries only in-frame clones and drops some. The sample includes about 74,000 clones, roughly 88% seen only once; the top ten take 3.5% to 5%. The sample's time point: pretreatment peripheral blood. Patients were diagnosed with urothelial carcinoma, either locally advanced or metastatic. Germline CDR1 MNHNS, CDR2 SASEGT. The CDR3 totals 16 residues. V dropped 3 bases and J dropped 8; count of bases not matched to a gene: 12. The sample consisted of PBMCs, taken around atezolizumab (anti-PD-L1) treatment. The chain has TRBV6-1 and TRBJ1-4; 7 nucleotides align to TRBD1. The sequence was collected from a man between 65 and 85 years old with urothelial cancer. CDR3 DNA sequence: TGTGCCAGCAGTGACCGGGGGGGCAGGGGGGGCGAAAAACTGTTTTTT. This codes for CASSDRGGRGGEKLFF.